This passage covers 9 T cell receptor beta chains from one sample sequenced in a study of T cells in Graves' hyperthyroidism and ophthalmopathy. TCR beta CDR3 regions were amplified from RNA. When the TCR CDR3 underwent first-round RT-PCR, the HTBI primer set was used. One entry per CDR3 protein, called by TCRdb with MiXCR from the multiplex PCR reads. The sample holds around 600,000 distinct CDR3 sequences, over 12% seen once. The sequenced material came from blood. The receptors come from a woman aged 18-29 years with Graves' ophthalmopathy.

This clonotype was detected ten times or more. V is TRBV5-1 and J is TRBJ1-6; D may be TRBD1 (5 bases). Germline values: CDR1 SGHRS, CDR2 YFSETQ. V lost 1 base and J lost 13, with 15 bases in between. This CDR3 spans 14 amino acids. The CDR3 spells CASSLNGAALPLHF. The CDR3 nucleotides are TGCGCCAGCAGCTTGAACGGGGCGGCCCTGCCCCTCCACTTT.

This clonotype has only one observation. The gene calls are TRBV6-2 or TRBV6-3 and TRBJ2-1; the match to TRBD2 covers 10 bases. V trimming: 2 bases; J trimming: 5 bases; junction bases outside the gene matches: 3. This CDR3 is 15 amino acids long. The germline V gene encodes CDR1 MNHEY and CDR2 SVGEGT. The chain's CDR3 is CASSYLGLADNEQFF. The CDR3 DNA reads TGTGCCAGCAGTTACCTCGGACTAGCGGACAATGAGCAGTTCTTC.

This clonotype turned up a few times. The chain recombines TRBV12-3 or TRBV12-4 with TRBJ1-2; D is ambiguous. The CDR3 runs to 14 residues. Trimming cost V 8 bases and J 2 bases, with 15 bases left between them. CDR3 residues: CASRRLTVNYGYTF. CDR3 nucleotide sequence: TGTGCCAGCCGTAGACTAACAGTAAACTATGGCTACACCTTC.

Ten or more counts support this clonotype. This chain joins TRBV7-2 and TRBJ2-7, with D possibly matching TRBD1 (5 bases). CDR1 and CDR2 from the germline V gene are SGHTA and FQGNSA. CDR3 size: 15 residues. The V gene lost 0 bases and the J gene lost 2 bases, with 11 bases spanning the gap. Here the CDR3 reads CASSLAAGPPYEQYF. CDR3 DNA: TGTGCCAGCAGCTTAGCCGCAGGGCCTCCCTACGAGCAGTACTTC.

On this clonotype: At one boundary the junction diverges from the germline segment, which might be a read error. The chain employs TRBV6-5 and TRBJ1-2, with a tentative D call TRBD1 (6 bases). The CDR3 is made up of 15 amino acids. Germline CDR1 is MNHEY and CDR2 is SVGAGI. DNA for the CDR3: TGTGCCGGCAGTTCCCCTTCGGAAGGGGGCTATGGCTACACCTTC. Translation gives CAGSSPSEGGYGYTF.

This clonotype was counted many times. CDR3 in amino acids: CASSLTAGDILYNEQFF. The CDR3 DNA reads as TGTGCCAGCAGTTTAACAGCGGGAGACATCCTTTACAATGAGCAGTTCTTC. The rearrangement links TRBV28 to TRBJ2-1; 8 bases are shared with TRBD2. CDR3 length: 17 residues. Germline V gene lookup returns CDR1 MDHEN and CDR2 SYDVKM. The junction had 10 bases not matched to a gene; V was cut back by 2 bases and J by 4 bases.

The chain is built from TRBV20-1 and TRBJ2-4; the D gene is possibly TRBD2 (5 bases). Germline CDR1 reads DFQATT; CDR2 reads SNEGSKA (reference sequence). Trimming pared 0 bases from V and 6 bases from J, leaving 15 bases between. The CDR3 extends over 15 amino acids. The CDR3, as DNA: TGCAGTGCTAGAGACCCCGGGGTAGTTAGAAACATTCAGTACTTC. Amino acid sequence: CSARDPGVVRNIQYF.

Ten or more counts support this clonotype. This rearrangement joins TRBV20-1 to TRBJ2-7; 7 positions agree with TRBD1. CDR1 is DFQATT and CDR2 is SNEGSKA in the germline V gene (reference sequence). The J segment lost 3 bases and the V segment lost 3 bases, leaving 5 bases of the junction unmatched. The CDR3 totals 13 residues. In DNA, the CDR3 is TGCAGTGCTAGCCCGGGACAGAGCTACGAGCAGTACTTC. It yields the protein CSASPGQSYEQYF.

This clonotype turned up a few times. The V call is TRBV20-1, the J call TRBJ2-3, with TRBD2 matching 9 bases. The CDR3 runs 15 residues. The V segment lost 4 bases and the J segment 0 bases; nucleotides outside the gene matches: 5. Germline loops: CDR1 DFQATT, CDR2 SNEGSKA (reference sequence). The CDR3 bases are TGCAGTGCTACAGGACTAGCGTCTAGCACAGATACGCAGTATTTT. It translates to CSATGLASSTDTQYF.